A single sample is the source of the 5 T cell receptor beta chains below, sequenced in a study of blood T cells in healthy people across ages. Primers used in a second PCR of about 6 to 12 cycles were a sample-barcoded 5' primer and a J-beta primer mix. TCRdb re-derived calls from the 5' RACE reads in MiXCR, one entry per CDR3 protein. The sample holds about 380,000 distinct CDR3 sequences, about half seen once. The sequenced sample consisted of blood. These receptor sequences come from a man in his 60s in good health.

This clonotype appeared a single time. The chain is built from TRBV28 and TRBJ2-7, with D unresolved. V was shortened by 1 base and J by 5 bases, with 15 bases between the two germline ends. The germline V gene has CDR1 MDHEN and CDR2 SYDVKM. The CDR3 is made up of 15 amino acids. CDR3 coding DNA: TGTGCCAGCAGTTTATCGGGCCTGGTCGGCCACGAGCAGTACTTC. As protein: CASSLSGLVGHEQYF.

The chain joins TRBV2 to TRBJ1-4; D is ambiguous. There are 14 residues in the CDR3. Between the trimmed V and J ends, which lost 1 base and 4 bases, there was a span of 7 bases. In germline, CDR1 is SNHLY, CDR2 FYNNEI. CDR3 sequence (DNA): TGTGCCAGCAGTGAAGGCGCTCGTAATGAAAAACTGTTTTTT. It yields the protein CASSEGARNEKLFF.

The CDR3 nucleotides read TGCGCCAGCAGCCGGGAGGCAGGGGACGCTTCCTACAATGAGCAGTTCTTC. Residues: CASSREAGDASYNEQFF. The V gene is TRBV5-1, the J gene TRBJ2-1; the D gene is possibly TRBD2 (7 bases). The CDR3 consists of 17 residues. Deletions cut 4 bases from V and 1 base from J, with 18 bases between. Germline loops: CDR1 SGHRS, CDR2 YFSETQ.

This chain uses TRBV5-1 with TRBJ1-2; D possibly corresponds to TRBD1 (6 bases). CDR1 is SGHRS and CDR2 is YFSETQ in the germline V gene. The CDR3 has 13 residues. The V and J ends lost 4 bases and 4 bases respectively, with 11 bases between them. The CDR3 spells CASSGGSGYGYTF. CDR3 coding DNA: TGCGCCAGCAGCGGGGGCTCGGGCTATGGCTACACCTTC. The variable domain in full, with the rest retrieved from reference TRBV5-1 and TRBJ1-2, is KAGVTQTPRYLIKTRGQQVTLSCSPISGHRSVSWYQQTPGQGLQFLFEYFSETQRNKGNFPGRFSGRQFSNSRSEMNVSTLELGDSALYLCASSGGSGYGYTFGSGTRLTVV.

This clonotype was found a few times. V and J are TRBV29-1 and TRBJ2-3, with a tentative D call TRBD2 (5 bases). Trimming cost V 6 bases and J 2 bases, with 9 bases left between them. This CDR3 spans 12 amino acids. The V gene's germline CDR1 is SQVTM and CDR2 ANQGSEA. CDR3 sequence (DNA): TGCAGCGTAGCGGAATACACAGATACGCAGTATTTT. This sequence encodes CSVAEYTDTQYF.